Sequencing of this TCR beta chain was carried out in a study of T-cell memory formation after mild COVID-19. Study overall: TCR clusters showed largely donor specificity.

There are 15 residues in the CDR3. Trimming left V 2 bases short and J 0 bases short, with 8 bases between. The germline V gene has CDR1 PRHDT and CDR2 FYEKMQ (reference sequence). TCRdb passed the 5' RACE reads through MiXCR, listing each CDR3 protein once. The sample consists of under 300,000 distinct CDR3 sequences, approximately 9% of them appearing once. This rearrangement joins TRBV13 to TRBJ1-3; D possibly corresponds to TRBD1 (6 bases). Sequenced input: PBMCs or a T cell subset sorted from them (not recorded which). This TCR came from a man aged 18-30 years who had mild COVID-19 (a few samples of this study predate the infection). Cell type and time point are not known. The CDR3 reads CASSLRTASGNTIYF. The CDR3 nucleotides read TGTGCCAGCAGCTTAAGGACAGCCTCTGGAAACACCATATATTTT.